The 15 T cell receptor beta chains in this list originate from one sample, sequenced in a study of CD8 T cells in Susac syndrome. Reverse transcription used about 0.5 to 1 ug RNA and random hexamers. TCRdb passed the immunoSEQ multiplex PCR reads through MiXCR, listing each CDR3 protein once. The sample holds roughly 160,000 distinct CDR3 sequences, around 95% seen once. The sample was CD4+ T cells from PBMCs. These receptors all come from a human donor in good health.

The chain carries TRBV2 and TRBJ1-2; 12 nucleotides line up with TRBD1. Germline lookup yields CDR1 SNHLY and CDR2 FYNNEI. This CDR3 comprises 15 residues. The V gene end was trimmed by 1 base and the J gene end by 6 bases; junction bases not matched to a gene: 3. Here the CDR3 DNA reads TGTGCCAGCAGTGAAGGGGACAGGGGGCGTGATGGCTACACCTTC. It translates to CASSEGDRGRDGYTF.

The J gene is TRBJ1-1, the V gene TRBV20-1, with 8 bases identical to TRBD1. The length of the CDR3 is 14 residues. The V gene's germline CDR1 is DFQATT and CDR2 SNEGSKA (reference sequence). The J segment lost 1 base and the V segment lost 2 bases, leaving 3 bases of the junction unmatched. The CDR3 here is CSARPRGPNTEAFF. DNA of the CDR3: TGCAGTGCTAGACCCAGGGGGCCGAACACTGAAGCTTTCTTT.

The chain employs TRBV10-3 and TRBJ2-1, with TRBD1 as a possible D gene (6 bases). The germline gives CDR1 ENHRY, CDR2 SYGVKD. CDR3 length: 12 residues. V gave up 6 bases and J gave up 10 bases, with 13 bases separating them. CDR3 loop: CAISVKGEEQFF. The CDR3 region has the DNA TGTGCCATCAGCGTGAAGGGGGAGGAGCAGTTCTTC.

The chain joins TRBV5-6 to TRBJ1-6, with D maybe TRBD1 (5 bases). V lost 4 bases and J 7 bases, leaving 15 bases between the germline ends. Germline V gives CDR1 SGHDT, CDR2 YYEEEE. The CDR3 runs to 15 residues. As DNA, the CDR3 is TGTGCCAGCAGCCCCCTGGGGGGGACCAATTCACCCCTCCACTTT. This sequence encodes CASSPLGGTNSPLHF.

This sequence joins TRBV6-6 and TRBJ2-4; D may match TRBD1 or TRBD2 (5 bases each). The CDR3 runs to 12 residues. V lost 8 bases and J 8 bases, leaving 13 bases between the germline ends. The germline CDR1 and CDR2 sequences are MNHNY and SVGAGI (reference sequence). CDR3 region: CASGDPGDIQYF. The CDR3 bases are TGTGCCAGCGGGGACCCTGGGGACATTCAGTACTTC.

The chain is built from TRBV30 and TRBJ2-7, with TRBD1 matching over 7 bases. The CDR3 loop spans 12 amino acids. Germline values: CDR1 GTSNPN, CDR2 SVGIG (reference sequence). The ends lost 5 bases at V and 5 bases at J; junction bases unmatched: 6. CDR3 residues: CAWGLTGNEQYF. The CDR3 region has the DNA TGTGCCTGGGGACTGACAGGGAACGAGCAGTACTTC.

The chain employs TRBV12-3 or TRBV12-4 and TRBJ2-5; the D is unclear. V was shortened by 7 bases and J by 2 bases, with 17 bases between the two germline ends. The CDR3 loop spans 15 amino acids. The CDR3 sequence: CASTPEQATQETQYF. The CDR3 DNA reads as TGTGCCAGCACCCCCGAACAAGCGACTCAAGAGACCCAGTACTTC.

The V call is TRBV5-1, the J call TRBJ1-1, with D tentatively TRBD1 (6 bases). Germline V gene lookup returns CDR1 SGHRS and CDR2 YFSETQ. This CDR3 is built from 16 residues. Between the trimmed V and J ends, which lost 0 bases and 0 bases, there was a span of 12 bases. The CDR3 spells CASSLVSGQLNTEAFF. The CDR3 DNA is TGCGCCAGCAGCTTGGTTTCGGGACAACTGAACACTGAAGCTTTCTTT.

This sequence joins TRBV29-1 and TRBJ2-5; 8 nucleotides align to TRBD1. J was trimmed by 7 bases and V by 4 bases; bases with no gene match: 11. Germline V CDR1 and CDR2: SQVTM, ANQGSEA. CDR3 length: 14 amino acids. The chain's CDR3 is CSVGGQGIGGTQYF. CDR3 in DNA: TGCAGCGTTGGCGGACAGGGCATAGGTGGGACCCAGTACTTC. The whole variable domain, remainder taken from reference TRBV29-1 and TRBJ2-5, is SAVISQKPSRDICQRGTSLTIQCQVDSQVTMMFWYRQQPGQSLTLIATANQGSEATYESGFVIDKFPISRPNLTFSTLTVSNMSPEDSSIYLCSVGGQGIGGTQYFGPGTRLLVL.

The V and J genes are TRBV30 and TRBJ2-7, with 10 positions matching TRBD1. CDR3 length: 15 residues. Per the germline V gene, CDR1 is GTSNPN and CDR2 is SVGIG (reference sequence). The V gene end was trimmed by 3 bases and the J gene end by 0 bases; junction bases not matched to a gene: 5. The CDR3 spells CAWSDRGRGSYEQYF. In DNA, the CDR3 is TGTGCCTGGAGCGACAGGGGGCGAGGCTCCTACGAGCAGTACTTC.

DNA of the CDR3: TGTGCCAGCAGCCTTGGTACCGGGACAGGCAACTACGAGCAGTACTTC. It is translated as CASSLGTGTGNYEQYF. The chain has TRBV7-6 and TRBJ2-7, with 8 bases identical to TRBD1. This CDR3 spans 16 amino acids. Germline CDR1 reads SGHVS; CDR2 reads FNYEAQ. After removal of 5 bases from V and 3 bases from J, the junction contained 12 bases not matched to a gene. The variable domain in full, with the rest retrieved from reference TRBV7-6 and TRBJ2-7, is GAGVSQSPRYKVTKRGQDVALRCDPISGHVSLYWYRQALGQGPEFLTYFNYEAQQDKSGLPNDRFSAERPEGSISTLTIQRTEQRDSAMYRCASSLGTGTGNYEQYFGPGTRLTVT.

Here the CDR3 reads CASSLVRGARAGSYEQYF. In nucleotides, the CDR3 is TGTGCCAGCAGCTTAGTAAGGGGAGCCAGGGCGGGCTCCTACGAGCAGTACTTC. This chain connects TRBV7-6 to TRBJ2-7; D possibly uses TRBD1 or TRBD2 (5 bases each). Trimming took 1 base from V and 0 from J, leaving 19 bases between them. Germline V gene lookup returns CDR1 SGHVS and CDR2 FNYEAQ. This CDR3 region has 18 residues.

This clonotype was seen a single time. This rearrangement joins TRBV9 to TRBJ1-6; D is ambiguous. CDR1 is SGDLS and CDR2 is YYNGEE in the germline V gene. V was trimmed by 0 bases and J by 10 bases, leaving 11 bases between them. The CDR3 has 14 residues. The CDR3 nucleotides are TGTGCCAGCAGCGTAGTCGGTTCGGGGTCACCCCTCCACTTT. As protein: CASSVVGSGSPLHF.

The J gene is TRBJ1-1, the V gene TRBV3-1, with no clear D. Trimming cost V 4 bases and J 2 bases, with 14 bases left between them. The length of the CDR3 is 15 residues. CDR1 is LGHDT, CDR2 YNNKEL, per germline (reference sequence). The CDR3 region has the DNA TGTGCCAGCAGCCCCCGTTGGAGGTTTAACACTGAAGCTTTCTTT. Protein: CASSPRWRFNTEAFF.

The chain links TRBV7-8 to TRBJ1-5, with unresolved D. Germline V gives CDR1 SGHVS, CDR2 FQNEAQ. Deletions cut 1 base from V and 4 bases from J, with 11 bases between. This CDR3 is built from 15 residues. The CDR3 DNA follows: TGTGCCAGCAGCTTAGAGTCTACAGTTAATCAGCCCCAGCATTTT. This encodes CASSLESTVNQPQHF.